Each of the 13 T cell receptor beta chains below was sequenced from the same sample in a study of shared clonotypes between healthy human individuals (dated by TCRdb to 2019 to 2021). Library preparation was by the immunoSEQ multiplex PCR assay. TCRdb's version of the immuneACCESS table is confined to in-frame rearrangements and falls short of the full clone set. An unresolved V gene accounts for under half of the shortfall where checked; the remainder is of unknown origin. Counted in this sample were about 710,000 clones; 72% of them appeared once. The top ten clones comprise approximately 1.7% of the sample. Material: memory CD4+ T cells sorted from blood. Sample cell subset or site, as interpreted from the label and publication: CD45RA-negative fraction. The receptors originated from a woman under 40 in good health.

This clone was counted many times. The V and J genes are TRBV2 and TRBJ2-2, with TRBD1 identical over 12 bases. Germline V gives CDR1 SNHLY, CDR2 FYNNEI. The CDR3 consists of 16 residues. V lost 6 bases, J lost 7 bases, and 9 bases stayed unmatched. In DNA form, the CDR3 reads TGTGCCAGCAGACCGTGGGACAGGGGGCGCGACGGGGAGCTGTTTTTT. It codes for CASRPWDRGRDGELFF.

The CDR3 spells CASSQEAAIETGPHEQYF. The CDR3, as DNA: TGTGCCAGCAGCCAAGAAGCTGCGATCGAAACAGGCCCCCACGAGCAGTACTTC. The chain uses TRBV4-2 and TRBJ2-7; maybe TRBD1 (5 bases). Per the germline V gene, CDR1 is LGHNA and CDR2 is YNFKEQ. The CDR3 loop spans 18 amino acids. Trimming pared 0 bases from V and 5 bases from J, leaving 23 bases between.

The chain uses TRBV28 and TRBJ1-1; maybe TRBD1 (6 bases). Germline V gene lookup returns CDR1 MDHEN and CDR2 SYDVKM. The CDR3 totals 13 residues. Trimming removed 6 bases at V and 7 bases at J, with 15 bases between. The CDR3 coding sequence is TGTGCCAGCAGGGCTAGTGGGGGCGTTGAAGCTTTCTTT. As protein: CASRASGGVEAFF.

V is TRBV6-7 and J is TRBJ2-7; tentative D call: TRBD2 (5 bases). TRBV6-7 is labeled an ORF, and its function is uncertain. The V and J ends lost 4 bases and 0 bases respectively, with 10 bases between them. The CDR3 totals 14 residues. The CDR3 protein is CASSSSGSSYEQYF. The DNA of the CDR3 is TGTGCCAGCAGTTCATCGGGGAGCTCCTACGAGCAGTACTTC.

This clone was counted at least ten times. The chain links TRBV5-1 to TRBJ2-3; 7 nucleotides agree with TRBD2. CDR1 is SGHRS and CDR2 is YFSETQ in the germline V gene. The junction had 4 bases not matched to a gene; V was cut back by 2 bases and J by 4 bases. The length of the CDR3 is 14 residues. The CDR3 DNA reads as TGCGCCAGCAGCTTCACTAGCGACGCAGATACGCAGTATTTT. Protein product: CASSFTSDADTQYF.

This clone was seen a handful of times. The chain recombines TRBV5-1 with TRBJ2-5; 10 bases align to TRBD1. The end of the DNA is better explained by TRBJ2-7, so the J call may be wrong. Germline lookup yields CDR1 SGHRS and CDR2 YFSETQ. The CDR3 runs to 15 residues. CDR3 DNA: TGCGCCAGCAGTTGGGGAGGGACAGGGGCCTACGAGCAGTACTTC. Translated: CASSWGGTGAYEQYF.

Notes on this clone: Other DNA variants within this sample encode the same CDR3. CDR3 sequence: CASSLAGDYNEQFF. CDR3 coding DNA: TGTGCCAGCTCACTAGCGGGAGACTACAATGAGCAGTTCTTC. The rearrangement links TRBV27 to TRBJ2-1; 11 bases line up with TRBD2. The V segment lost 8 bases and the J segment 3 bases; nucleotides outside the gene matches: 3. This CDR3 is built from 14 residues. Germline V gene data show CDR1 as MNHEY and CDR2 as SMNVEV (reference sequence).

This rearrangement joins TRBV27 to TRBJ2-3, with D perhaps assigned TRBD1 or TRBD2 (5 bases each). The germline V gene has CDR1 MNHEY and CDR2 SMNVEV (reference sequence). Trimming cost V 2 bases and J 6 bases, with 21 bases left between them. The CDR3 has 17 amino acids. CDR3 DNA: TGTGCCAGCAGTTTACGGAAGGCACTAGGGGCGGCGGATACGCAGTATTTT. As protein: CASSLRKALGAADTQYF.

This clone was counted a few times. A read error likely explains this, since a far larger clone differs by one base. The rearrangement joins TRBV7-8 to TRBJ2-7; D ambiguous. The V end lost 2 bases, the J end lost 0 bases, and 8 bases lay between the germline ends. This CDR3 comprises 14 residues. Per the germline V gene, CDR1 is SGHVS and CDR2 is FQNEAQ. DNA of the CDR3: TGTGCCAGCAGCTTACAGCAGGACTCCTACGAGCAGTACTTC. Residues: CASSLQQDSYEQYF. The whole variable domain, remainder taken from reference TRBV7-8 and TRBJ2-7, is GAGVSQSPRYKVAKRGQDVALRCDPISGHVSLFWYQQALGQGPEFLTYFQNEAQLDKSGLPSDRFFAERPEGSVSTLKIQRTQQEDSAVYLCASSLQQDSYEQYFGPGTRLTVT.

This rearrangement joins TRBV7-8 to TRBJ2-1, with TRBD2 as a possible D gene (5 bases). This CDR3 has 14 residues. V was cut by 2 bases and J by 7 bases, with 12 bases left in between. The V gene's germline CDR1 is SGHVS and CDR2 FQNEAQ. The CDR3 loop is CASSLWESRNEQFF. DNA for the CDR3: TGTGCCAGCAGCTTATGGGAGAGCAGGAATGAGCAGTTCTTC. Together with reference TRBV7-8 and TRBJ2-1, the CDR3 gives the full variable domain: GAGVSQSPRYKVAKRGQDVALRCDPISGHVSLFWYQQALGQGPEFLTYFQNEAQLDKSGLPSDRFFAERPEGSVSTLKIQRTQQEDSAVYLCASSLWESRNEQFFGPGTRLTVL.

The CDR3 is CASSYTTGRNTEAFF. CDR3 bases: TGCGCCAGCAGCTATACGACAGGGAGGAACACTGAAGCTTTCTTT. The gene calls are TRBV5-1 and TRBJ1-1; the match to TRBD1 covers 7 bases. From germline, CDR1 is SGHRS and CDR2 YFSETQ. V gave up 3 bases and J gave up 1 base; unmatched junction bases: 6. This CDR3 is 15 amino acids long.

The rearrangement uses TRBV11-2 and TRBJ2-1, with D perhaps assigned TRBD1 or TRBD2 (5 bases each). The length of the CDR3 is 17 residues. Looked up from germline, CDR1 is SGHAT and CDR2 is FQNNGV. V gave up 3 bases and J gave up 8 bases, with 23 bases separating them. CDR3 region: CASSFAPGRGAGDEQFF. The CDR3 coding sequence is TGTGCCAGCAGCTTTGCCCCCGGTCGAGGGGCCGGCGATGAGCAGTTCTTC.

This chain joins TRBV18 and TRBJ2-7; 10 bases fit TRBD2. The ends lost 5 bases at V and 5 bases at J; junction bases unmatched: 6. The germline V gene encodes CDR1 KGHSH and CDR2 LQKENI. The CDR3 consists of 14 residues. The DNA of the CDR3 is TGTGCCAGCTCATACAGCGGGAGGGGTAACGAGCAGTACTTC. Translating it yields CASSYSGRGNEQYF.